Shown below are 21 T cell receptor beta chains from a single sample sequenced in a study of T-cell reconstitution after alpha-beta-depleted transplantation in children listed by TCRdb under 2016. The library was generated by PCR. The instrument was an Illumina HiSeq 2500. To normalize quantification of the TCRbeta repertoire, the TCR libraries were built with molecular barcoding that relied on unique molecular identifiers. Starting from the raw public reads, TCRdb applied fastp trimming at Q25, assembled clones with MiXCR and retained in-frame beta chains. Each CDR3 protein gets just one entry, which takes the most common genes and DNA from the rows behind it. Here the sample has some 350,000 distinct CDR3 sequences; 16% occur a single time. Roughly two fifths of the sample is held by the ten biggest clonotypes. The meaning of the sample's treatment or condition label: allogeneic hematopoietic cell transplantation with graft depleted of TCRalphabeta T cells and CD19 B cells.

The starting material was PBMCs, mostly from graft donor cells, obtained 360 days after TCRalphabeta/CD19-depleted stem cell transplant. The receptors stem from a male patient under 10 years old who had a stem cell transplant for acute lymphoblastic leukemia, so the T cells may come from the graft donor.

This clonotype was detected many times. This chain uses TRBV6-5 with TRBJ1-2; D call uncertain. Per the germline V gene, CDR1 is MNHEY and CDR2 is SVGAGI. The V gene lost 2 bases and the J gene lost 3 bases, with 10 bases spanning the gap. This CDR3 has 14 residues. The CDR3 protein is CASSYQENYYGYTF. The CDR3 DNA follows: TGTGCCAGCAGTTACCAGGAAAACTACTATGGCTACACCTTC.

This clonotype was recorded at least ten times. The V gene is TRBV12-3 or TRBV12-4, the J gene TRBJ2-3; 8 nucleotides agree with TRBD2. CDR3 length: 14 residues. The ends lost 5 bases at V and 1 base at J; junction bases unmatched: 2. DNA for the CDR3: TGTGCCAGCAGTCCGACTAGCGGCACAGATACGCAGTATTTT. Its protein is CASSPTSGTDTQYF.

This sequence joins TRBV28 and TRBJ2-3; D gene ambiguous. The V end lost 3 bases, the J end lost 0 bases, and 10 bases lay between the germline ends. CDR3 length: 15 amino acids. Germline CDR1 reads MDHEN; CDR2 reads SYDVKM. CDR3 nucleotide sequence: TGTGCCAGCAGTTTGGGTGTGGACAGCACAGATACGCAGTATTTT. It encodes CASSLGVDSTDTQYF.

The chain carries TRBV12-3 or TRBV12-4 and TRBJ2-4, with 7 bases matching TRBD2. CDR3 length: 17 residues. The V and J ends lost 0 bases and 0 bases, in that order; junction bases with no gene match: 5. The DNA for the CDR3 is TGTGCCAGCAGTTTAGCCCCTAGCGGAATAGCCAAAAACATTCAGTACTTC. This codes for CASSLAPSGIAKNIQYF.

This clonotype was observed many times. The V and J genes are TRBV28 and TRBJ2-7; a weak D match, TRBD2 (5 bases). The CDR3 extends over 17 amino acids. Trimming took off 7 bases at V and 1 base at J, with 23 bases between the two ends. Germline values: CDR1 MDHEN, CDR2 SYDVKM. The CDR3 DNA follows: TGTGCCAGCACCAATTACGGGATGAGGCGTCGGTCCTACGAGCAGTACTTC. Protein sequence: CASTNYGMRRRSYEQYF.

The sample holds a few counts of this clonotype. The chain joins TRBV3-1 to TRBJ2-1; 10 bases align to TRBD2. From germline, CDR1 is LGHDT and CDR2 YNNKEL (reference sequence). V lost 2 bases to trimming and J lost 8 bases; unmatched junction nucleotides: 9. The CDR3 runs 16 residues. The CDR3 DNA reads TGTGCCAGCAGCCAAAGGTGGGCTAGCGGGAGTTATGAGCAGTTCTTC. Amino acids: CASSQRWASGSYEQFF.

This chain links TRBV7-2 with TRBJ2-3, with 11 nucleotides matching TRBD2. There are 15 residues in the CDR3. The J segment lost 8 bases and the V segment lost 0 bases, leaving 4 bases of the junction unmatched. Germline CDR1 is SGHTA and CDR2 is FQGNSA. CDR3 region: CASSLAGGTSGTQYF. Here the CDR3 DNA reads TGTGCCAGCAGCTTAGCGGGGGGGACTAGCGGTACGCAGTATTTT.

This clonotype has a handful of counts. The CDR3 nucleotides read TGTGCCACCAGCAGAGATCCCCAGGGCGAGCAGTACTTC. Amino acids: CATSRDPQGEQYF. The V call is TRBV15, the J call TRBJ2-7, with a tentative D call TRBD1 (5 bases). The germline gives CDR1 LNHNV, CDR2 YYDKDF (reference sequence). Trimming took 0 bases from V and 6 from J, leaving 9 bases between them. CDR3 size: 13 residues.

V usage is TRBV20-1 and J usage is TRBJ2-5, with unresolved D. V dropped 5 bases and J dropped 5 bases, with 9 bases sitting between them. The CDR3 runs 11 residues. CDR1 and CDR2 (germline): DFQATT, SNEGSKA (reference sequence). Here the CDR3 reads CSAHGGETQYF. For the CDR3, the DNA is TGCAGTGCTCATGGTGGGGAGACCCAGTACTTC.

The V and J genes are TRBV28 and TRBJ2-3; a possible D gene is TRBD2 (6 bases). The germline CDR1 and CDR2 sequences are MDHEN and SYDVKM. The CDR3 is 14 amino acids. Trimming left V 4 bases short and J 5 bases short, with 13 bases between. The chain's CDR3 is CASSSPGVGDTQYF. The CDR3, as DNA: TGTGCCAGCAGTTCTCCGGGGGTGGGAGATACGCAGTATTTT.

Points on this clonotype: This CDR3 fails to terminate in the conserved phenylalanine or tryptophan, so it likely reflects a read error. The V gene is TRBV20-1, the J gene TRBJ1-2, with a tentative D call TRBD1 (6 bases). Trimming pared 3 bases from V and 2 bases from J, leaving 19 bases between. The CDR3 length is 16 residues. Germline V CDR1 and CDR2: DFQATT, SNEGSKA (reference sequence). The CDR3 protein is CSASFGRGGWNYGYTI. For the CDR3, the DNA is TGCAGTGCTAGTTTTGGCAGGGGAGGGTGGAACTATGGCTACACCATC.

This clonotype was counted ten times or more. J is TRBJ2-2 and V is TRBV5-1, with D unresolved. Trimming took 6 bases from V and 6 from J, leaving 9 bases between them. Germline V CDR1 and CDR2: SGHRS, YFSETQ. CDR3 length: 12 amino acids. The CDR3: CASNSGAGELFF. CDR3 bases: TGCGCCAGCAATAGTGGGGCCGGGGAGCTGTTTTTT.

The sample holds many counts of this clonotype. The chain recombines TRBV4-1 with TRBJ2-3; D remains ambiguous. The germline V and J ends were trimmed by 4 bases and 1 base, with 12 bases remaining between them. This CDR3 contains 15 residues. Germline V gene sequence: CDR1 MGHRA, CDR2 YSYEKL. The CDR3 DNA reads as TGCGCCAGCAGCCTCACGTGGGGTGGCACAGATACGCAGTATTTT. The encoded protein is CASSLTWGGTDTQYF.

The V gene is TRBV5-1, the J gene TRBJ2-5; D might be TRBD1 (6 bases). V was cut by 3 bases and J by 2 bases, with 14 bases left in between. The CDR3 loop spans 15 amino acids. CDR1 is SGHRS and CDR2 is YFSETQ in the germline V gene. CDR3 bases: TGCGCCAGCAGCTCCAATACAGGGCTGCAAGAGACCCAGTACTTC. Its translation is CASSSNTGLQETQYF.

This clonotype has ten or more counts. The rearrangement links TRBV20-1 to TRBJ2-3; D gene ambiguous. Trimming left V 1 base short and J 5 bases short, with 10 bases between. CDR3 size: 13 residues. CDR1 DFQATT and CDR2 SNEGSKA come from the germline V gene (reference sequence). The CDR3 sequence is CSARVGMGDTQYF. Here the CDR3 DNA reads TGCAGTGCTAGAGTAGGTATGGGAGATACGCAGTATTTT.

The chain recombines TRBV6-2 or TRBV6-3 with TRBJ2-1; 10 nucleotides line up with TRBD2. CDR3 length: 16 amino acids. J gave up 6 bases and V 5 bases, and 10 bases lay outside the gene matches. Germline V lookup: CDR1 MNHEY, CDR2 SVGEGT. CDR3 bases: TGTGCCAGCAGTCCCTCGAGCGGGAGGGGGGGCAATGAGCAGTTCTTC. Amino acid sequence: CASSPSSGRGGNEQFF.

In the case of this clonotype: No conserved phenylalanine or tryptophan is present at the end of the CDR3, so a read error is the likely explanation. The chain is built from TRBV4-1 and TRBJ1-5; D gene unclear. The CDR3 sequence is 14 residues long. Germline V gene lookup returns CDR1 MGHRA and CDR2 YSYEKL. V was trimmed by 4 bases and J by 4 bases, leaving 11 bases between them. CDR3 bases: TGCGCCAGCAGCCCAATAGAGACGAATCAGCCCCAGCATTCT. This gives the protein CASSPIETNQPQHS.

Many counts were recorded for this clonotype. The chain couples TRBV4-1 to TRBJ2-1, with 9 bases fitting TRBD2. The ends lost 2 bases at V and 3 bases at J; junction bases unmatched: 5. The CDR3 spans 16 residues. The germline V gene has CDR1 MGHRA and CDR2 YSYEKL. The CDR3 sequence: CASSQSSGKRYNEQFF. The CDR3 nucleotides are TGCGCCAGCAGCCAATCTAGCGGGAAGCGCTACAATGAGCAGTTCTTC.

This clonotype was seen only a few times. The rearrangement links TRBV20-1 to TRBJ2-7, with D tentatively TRBD1 or TRBD2 (5 bases each). The V end lost 3 bases, the J end lost 0 bases, and 9 bases lay between the germline ends. This CDR3 has 13 residues. Germline V CDR1 and CDR2: DFQATT, SNEGSKA (reference sequence). Written as DNA, the CDR3 is TGCAGTGCTAGCGGGACGGACTCCTACGAGCAGTACTTC. It codes for CSASGTDSYEQYF.

This clonotype was picked up many times. The rearrangement links TRBV11-3 to TRBJ2-1; 9 nucleotides match TRBD2. With 4 bases clipped from V and 0 bases from J, the junction kept 4 bases outside the gene matches. The CDR3 extends over 16 amino acids. Germline CDR1 is SGHNT and CDR2 is YENEEA. CDR3 coding DNA: TGTGCCAGCAGCTCCCTAGCGGGGAGCTCCTACAATGAGCAGTTCTTC. It translates to CASSSLAGSSYNEQFF.

The genes are TRBV6-1 and TRBJ2-7; D unresolved. The CDR3 spans 13 residues. Germline CDR1 and CDR2: MNHNS and SASEGT. V lost 2 bases and J lost 6, with 11 bases in between. This CDR3 is CASSESGYVEQYF. The CDR3 DNA reads as TGTGCCAGCAGTGAAAGTGGCTACGTCGAGCAGTACTTC.